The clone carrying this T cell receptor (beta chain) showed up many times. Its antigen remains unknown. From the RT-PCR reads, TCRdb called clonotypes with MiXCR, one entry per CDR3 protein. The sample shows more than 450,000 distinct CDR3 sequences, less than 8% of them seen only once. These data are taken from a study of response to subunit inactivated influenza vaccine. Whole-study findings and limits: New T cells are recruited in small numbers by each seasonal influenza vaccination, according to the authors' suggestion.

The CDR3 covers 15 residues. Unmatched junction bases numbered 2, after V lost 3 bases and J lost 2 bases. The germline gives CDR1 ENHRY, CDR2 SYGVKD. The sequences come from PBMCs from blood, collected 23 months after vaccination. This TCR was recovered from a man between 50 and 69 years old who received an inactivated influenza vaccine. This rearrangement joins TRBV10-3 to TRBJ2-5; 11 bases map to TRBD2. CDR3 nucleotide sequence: TGTGCCATCAGTGATACTAGCGGGGGACAAGAGACCCAGTACTTC. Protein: CAISDTSGGQETQYF.